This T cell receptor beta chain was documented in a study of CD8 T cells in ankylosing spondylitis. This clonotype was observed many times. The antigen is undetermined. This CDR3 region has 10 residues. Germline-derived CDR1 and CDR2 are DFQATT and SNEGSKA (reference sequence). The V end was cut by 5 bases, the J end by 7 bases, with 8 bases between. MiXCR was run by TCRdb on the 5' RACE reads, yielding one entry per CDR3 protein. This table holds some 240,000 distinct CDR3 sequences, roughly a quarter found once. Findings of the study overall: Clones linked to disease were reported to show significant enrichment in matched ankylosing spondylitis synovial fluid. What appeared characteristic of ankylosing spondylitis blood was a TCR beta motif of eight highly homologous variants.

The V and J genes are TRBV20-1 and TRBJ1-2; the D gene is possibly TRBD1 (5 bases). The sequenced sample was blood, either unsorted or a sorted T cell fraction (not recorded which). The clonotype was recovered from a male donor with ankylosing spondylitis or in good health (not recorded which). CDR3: CSAPRGGYTF. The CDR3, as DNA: TGCAGTGCTCCTAGGGGTGGCTACACCTTC.